A selection of T cell receptor beta chains follows, all from one sample in a study of shared clonotypes between healthy human individuals. The table came from immunoSEQ multiplex PCR; TCRdb's copy has only in-frame clones and leaves some out. This repertoire shows 980,000 or so clones, more than 75% found once; its top ten account for 1.5%. The sample comprised memory CD4+ T cells sorted from blood. Receptors were obtained from a man aged 18 to 30 in good health. Both conserved end residues are part of each CDR3. A D gene is named only where the DNA matches it firmly. The size field is filled for only some rows; it gives once, few, many or a size class.

CASRTGTGSTEAFF	TGCGCCAGCAGGACCGGGACAGGGTCCACTGAAGCTTTCTTT	NA	TRBV5-1	TRBJ1-1	TRBD1
CASSVGFQGPYGYTF	TGTGCCAGCAGCGTAGGTTTCCAGGGACCTTATGGCTACACCTTC	NA	TRBV9	TRBJ1-2	NA
CASSVENLGTDTQYF	TGTGCCAGCAGTGTCGAGAATCTCGGCACAGATACGCAGTATTTT	NA	TRBV6-6	TRBJ2-3	NA
CASSLDGQDSDTQYF	TGTGCCAGCAGCTTAGATGGGCAGGACTCAGATACGCAGTATTTT	NA	TRBV11-2	TRBJ2-3	NA
CASSERGQGRSEKLFF	TGTGCCAGCAGTGAAAGGGGGCAGGGGAGGAGTGAAAAACTGTTTTTT	once	TRBV2	TRBJ1-4	TRBD1
CASSLGRVVDTQYF	TGTGCCAGCAGCTTAGGGCGGGTCGTGGATACGCAGTATTTT	NA	TRBV11-2	TRBJ2-3	NA
CASRTTGDQLEQYF	TGCGCCAGCAGAACTACAGGGGACCAACTCGAGCAGTACTTC	NA	TRBV5-1	TRBJ2-7	TRBD1
CASSLTQGRSQPQHF	TGTGCCAGCAGCTTGACACAGGGTAGGAGTCAGCCCCAGCATTTT	NA	TRBV11-2	TRBJ1-5	NA
CASTESSGQGNSPLHF	TGTGCCAGCACCGAAAGTTCGGGACAGGGTAATTCACCCCTCCACTTT	NA	TRBV2	TRBJ1-6	TRBD1
CASSSGDPYHEQFF	TGCGCCAGCAGCTCGGGGGACCCATATCATGAGCAGTTCTTC	NA	TRBV5-1	TRBJ2-1	NA
CAISESTSGRGTDTQYF	TGTGCCATCAGTGAGTCGACTAGCGGGAGGGGCACAGATACGCAGTATTTT	NA	TRBV10-3	TRBJ2-3	TRBD2
CAWSVLPTADSSGYTF	TGTGCCTGGAGTGTACTTCCTACTGCCGATAGCTCGGGCTACACCTTC	NA	TRBV30	TRBJ1-2	NA
CASSLFPEGAQYF	TGTGCCAGCAGCTTATTCCCCGAAGGGGCCCAGTACTTC	NA	TRBV7-8	TRBJ2-5	NA
CASSLRGESTDTQYF	TGCGCCAGCAGCCTGAGGGGGGAGAGCACAGATACGCAGTATTTT	NA	TRBV5-1	TRBJ2-3	NA
CASREGRLNTEAFF	TGTGCCAGCAGGGAAGGTCGGCTGAACACTGAAGCTTTCTTT	NA	TRBV7-3	TRBJ1-1	NA
CASRRIAGGTSSYEQYF	TGTGCCAGCAGGCGCATAGCGGGGGGCACAAGCTCCTACGAGCAGTACTTC	NA	TRBV2	TRBJ2-7	TRBD2
CAWSSGVEGGYTF	TGTGCCTGGAGCTCAGGGGTAGAGGGAGGCTACACCTTC	NA	TRBV30	TRBJ1-2	NA
CASSSSGANVLTF	TGCGCCAGCAGCTCCTCTGGGGCCAACGTCCTGACTTTC	NA	TRBV10-1	TRBJ2-6	NA
CASSSPGRATNEKLFF	TGTGCCAGTTCCAGTCCCGGCCGGGCAACTAATGAAAAACTGTTTTTT	NA	TRBV19	TRBJ1-4	NA
CASSQLAGGPETQYF	TGTGCCAGCAGCCAACTAGCGGGGGGGCCCGAGACCCAGTACTTC	NA	TRBV4-2	TRBJ2-5	TRBD2
CAWRGLSSGRTRDTQYF	TGTGCCTGGAGGGGTTTGAGTAGCGGGAGGACAAGAGATACGCAGTATTTT	NA	TRBV30	TRBJ2-3	TRBD2
CASSIVGTGSEEQFF	TGTGCCAGTAGTATAGTCGGGACAGGGAGTGAGGAGCAGTTCTTC	NA	TRBV19	TRBJ2-1	TRBD1
CASSPQGDGYTF	TGTGCCAGCTCACCGCAGGGGGATGGCTACACCTTC	once	TRBV18	TRBJ1-2	TRBD1
CASSPTLTGTGAYEQYF	TGCGCCAGCAGCCCTACCTTGACCGGGACAGGGGCCTACGAGCAGTACTTC	few	TRBV4-1	TRBJ2-7	TRBD1
CASSLASGYTGELFF	TGTGCCAGCAGCTTAGCTAGTGGATACACCGGGGAGCTGTTTTTT	NA	TRBV7-8	TRBJ2-2	NA
CASSGGQAFYGYTF	TGCGCCAGCAGCGGGGGACAGGCCTTCTATGGCTACACCTTC	once	TRBV5-1	TRBJ1-2	TRBD1
CASSYVRTDTQYF	TGTGCCAGCAGTTACGTCCGCACAGATACGCAGTATTTT	NA	TRBV6-6	TRBJ2-3	NA
CASSLRSQPQHF	TGTGCCAGTAGTTTGAGGAGTCAGCCCCAGCATTTT	NA	TRBV19	TRBJ1-5	NA
CASSRDLQGGETQYF	TGTGCCAGCAGCCGGGACCTACAGGGTGGAGAGACCCAGTACTTC	NA	TRBV2	TRBJ2-5	NA
CASSMSTGGFGTQYF	TGTGCCAGTAGCATGAGCACAGGGGGCTTTGGTACGCAGTATTTT	NA	TRBV19	TRBJ2-3	TRBD1
CARGDRWSNQPQHF	TGTGCCAGGGGGGACAGGTGGAGCAATCAGCCCCAGCATTTT	NA	TRBV11-3	TRBJ1-5	TRBD1
CASSPGQGGEKLFF	TGTGCCAGCAGTCCCGGACAGGGCGGTGAAAAACTGTTTTTT	NA	TRBV27	TRBJ1-4	TRBD1
CASSRDPSGSGSTQYF	TGTGCCAGCAGCCGCGACCCTAGCGGGTCAGGGAGTACGCAGTATTTT	NA	TRBV7-2	TRBJ2-3	TRBD2
CASSSNTDTQYF	TGTGCCAGCAGCTCAAATACAGATACGCAGTATTTT	NA	TRBV7-2	TRBJ2-3	NA
CASSEGLAGGGETQYF	TGTGCCAGCAGTGAGGGACTAGCGGGGGGAGGGGAGACCCAGTACTTC	NA	TRBV6-1	TRBJ2-5	TRBD2
CASSGMAGRVETQYF	TGTGCCAGCAGCGGGATGGCGGGGAGGGTAGAGACCCAGTACTTC	NA	TRBV11-2	TRBJ2-5	TRBD2
CASRPGTSNTEAFF	TGTGCCAGCAGGCCTGGGACTTCGAACACTGAAGCTTTCTTT	NA	TRBV6-5	TRBJ1-1	NA
CASTGDTSSGNTIYF	TGTGCCAGCACCGGGGACACCTCCTCTGGAAACACCATATATTTT	NA	TRBV5-6	TRBJ1-3	NA
CASRVVGELFF	TGTGCCAGCCGCGTAGTCGGGGAGCTGTTTTTT	NA	TRBV2	TRBJ2-2	NA
CASRQNSGGDSPLHF	TGTGCCAGCAGGCAGAATTCGGGAGGAGATTCACCCCTCCACTTT	NA	TRBV5-4	TRBJ1-6	NA
CASSRDYEQYF	TGTGCCAGCTCACGGGACTACGAGCAGTACTTC	NA	TRBV18	TRBJ2-7	NA
CASSLSRGPYEQYF	TGTGCCAGCAGTTTAAGCAGGGGCCCCTACGAGCAGTACTTC	NA	TRBV28	TRBJ2-7	NA
CASSADGDYNSPLHF	TGTGCCAGCAGCGCAGACGGGGACTATAATTCACCCCTCCACTTT	many	TRBV9	TRBJ1-6	NA